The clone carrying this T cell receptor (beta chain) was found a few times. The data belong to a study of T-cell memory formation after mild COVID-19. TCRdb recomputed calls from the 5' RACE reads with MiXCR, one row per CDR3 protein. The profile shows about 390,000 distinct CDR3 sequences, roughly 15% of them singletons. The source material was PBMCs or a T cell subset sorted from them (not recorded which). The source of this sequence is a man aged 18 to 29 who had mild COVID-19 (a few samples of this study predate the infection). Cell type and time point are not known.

The CDR3 loop is CASSREPFYSGNTIYF. The CDR3 DNA reads as TGTGCCAGCAGCAGGGAGCCCTTTTACTCTGGAAACACCATATATTTT. This chain links TRBV7-9 with TRBJ1-3; no clear D gene. The germline CDR1 and CDR2 sequences are SEHNR and FQNEAQ (reference sequence). The CDR3 extends over 16 amino acids. V was shortened by 5 bases and J by 0 bases, with 14 bases between the two germline ends.